Shown below are 8 T cell receptor beta chains from a single sample sequenced in a study of T cell clonality in common variable immunodeficiency. Measured with immunoSEQ multiplex PCR; TCRdb has only the in-frame clones, and not every one. In total the sample includes some 28,000 clones, none of them seen once. What was sequenced was peripheral blood mononuclear cells. These receptors were collected from a person between 18 and 75 years old in good health.

This clone was seen ten or more times. The read ends 3 residues before the CDR3 terminus; that terminus is restored from the germline J gene. The chain carries TRBV20-1 and TRBJ2-5; tentative D call: TRBD1 (6 bases). The CDR3 totals 12 residues. V lost 3 bases and J lost 4, with 9 bases in between. Germline V gene sequence: CDR1 DFQATT, CDR2 SNEGSKA (reference sequence). Here the CDR3 reads CSASRQVETQYF. The CDR3 bases that were read are TGCAGTGCTAGTAGACAGGTAGAGACC.

This clone has at least ten counts. The chain's CDR3 is CASTVPGHLNTEAFF. The part of the CDR3 DNA that was read is TGTGCCAGCACTGTCCCGGGACATTTGAACACTGAA. The V and J genes are TRBV6-2 or TRBV6-3 and TRBJ1-1, with D possibly being TRBD1 (6 bases). The CDR3 goes on 3 residues after the read ends, and that part is filled in from the germline J gene. The V gene's germline CDR1 is MNHEY and CDR2 SVGEGT. The CDR3 is 15 residues long. V shed 7 bases and J shed 0 bases, with 15 bases lying between them.

In this sample, this clone turned up a few times. The observed sequence ends 3 residues before the CDR3 terminus, with the missing tail filled in from the germline J gene. The chain joins TRBV7-9 to TRBJ2-6; no clear D. Trimming took 10 bases from V and 4 from J, leaving 8 bases between them. The CDR3 consists of 12 residues. The germline V gene has CDR1 SEHNR and CDR2 FQNEAQ (reference sequence). The part of the CDR3 DNA that was read is TGTGCCACCACAACGGGGGCCAACGTC. Translation gives CATTTGANV. The CDR3 in its entirety is CATTTGANVLTF.

This clone was observed at least ten times. The CDR3 end is not reached by the read, which stops 3 residues before it; the germline J gene fills it in. The genes are TRBV20-1 and TRBJ2-7, with D possibly being TRBD2 (6 bases). Germline lookup yields CDR1 DFQATT and CDR2 SNEGSKA (reference sequence). The CDR3 is 11 residues long. Trimming cost V 2 bases and J 4 bases, with 6 bases left between them. The CDR3 DNA, read in part, is TGCAGTGCTAGACGGGGGTACGAG. It translates to CSARRGYE. In full, the CDR3 reads CSARRGYEQYF.

Ten or more counts support this clone. The read ends 3 residues early relative to the CDR3; the germline J gene fills the gap. The rearrangement uses TRBV20-1 and TRBJ2-5, with 10 bases identical to TRBD2. V lost 1 base, J lost 6 bases, and 8 bases stayed unmatched. The CDR3 is made up of 15 amino acids. Germline V lookup: CDR1 DFQATT, CDR2 SNEGSKA (reference sequence). The CDR3 bases that were read are TGCAGTGCTAGAGTGCCCAGCGGGGGGGGTAAGACC. Amino acid sequence: CSARVPSGGGKT. The entire CDR3 reads CSARVPSGGGKTQYF.

As for this clone: The missing CDR3 end, 3 residues past where the read stops, is filled in from the germline J gene. The chain has TRBV19 and TRBJ2-1; 8 nucleotides match TRBD1. V gave up 5 bases and J gave up 7 bases; unmatched junction bases: 13. Germline values: CDR1 LNHDA, CDR2 SQIVND (reference sequence). CDR3 length: 16 amino acids. The CDR3 DNA, read in part, is TGTGCCAGTAGTGTAACCACCCGACAGGGGTGGAATGAG. Its protein is CASSVTTRQGWNE. The full CDR3 reads CASSVTTRQGWNEQFF.

This clone was found many times. The read stops 3 residues short of the end of the CDR3; the missing end is completed from the germline J gene. The chain uses TRBV19 and TRBJ1-2; possibly TRBD1 for D (5 bases). Germline CDR1 reads LNHDA; CDR2 reads SQIVND (reference sequence). The length of the CDR3 is 13 residues. CDR3 bases read: TGTGCCAGTAGTATGCGGGGGGTCACAGGC. It is translated as CASSMRGVTG. The complete CDR3 reads CASSMRGVTGYTF.

There are a few counts of this clone. The read halts 3 residues ahead of the CDR3 end, with the missing end drawn from the germline J gene. V gene TRBV7-9 combines with J gene TRBJ1-4, with D perhaps TRBD1 (5 bases). Trimming removed 2 bases from V and 10 bases from J, with 11 bases in between. The CDR3 totals 13 residues. CDR1 and CDR2 from the germline V gene are SEHNR and FQNEAQ (reference sequence). CDR3 in amino acids: CASSLSQGGKLFF. The DNA read from the CDR3 is TGTGCCAGCAGCTTATCTCAGGGAGGAAAA.